There are a few counts of the clone carrying this T cell receptor beta chain. This specimen belongs to a study of patients and donors after allogeneic stem cell transplantation. The CDR3 is 13 residues long. V gave up 6 bases and J gave up 4 bases, with 10 bases separating them. TCRdb reprocessed the RT-PCR reads with MiXCR, giving one entry per CDR3 protein. There are 160,000 or so distinct CDR3 sequences in the sample; 24% occur only once, and about 25% lies in the top ten. Source material: blood, either unsorted or a sorted T cell fraction (not recorded which). The chain is built from TRBV12-3 or TRBV12-4 and TRBJ1-5; D is ambiguous. This clonotype originated in a human donor who was either an allogeneic HSCT recipient or a stem cell or donor lymphocyte infusion donor (not recorded which). It is not recorded whose cells these are; they may come from a transplant donor. CDR3 in DNA: TGTGCCAGCAGCCTCGGAGATAATCAGCCCCAGCATTTT. This gives the protein CASSLGDNQPQHF.